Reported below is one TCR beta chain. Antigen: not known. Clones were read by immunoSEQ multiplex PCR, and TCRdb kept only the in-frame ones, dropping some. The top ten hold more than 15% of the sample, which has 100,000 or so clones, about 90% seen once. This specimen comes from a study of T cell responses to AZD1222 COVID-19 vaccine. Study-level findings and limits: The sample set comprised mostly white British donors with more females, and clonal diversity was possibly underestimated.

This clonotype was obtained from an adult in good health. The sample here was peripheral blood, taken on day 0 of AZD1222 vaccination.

The CDR3 DNA sequence: TGTGCCAGTCACCCCTCGGGGGTTGGCAATCAGCCCCAGCATTTT. Translating gives CASHPSGVGNQPQHF. The rearrangement links TRBV6-5 to TRBJ1-5, with D perhaps TRBD1 (5 bases). V dropped 9 bases and J dropped 2 bases, with 17 bases sitting between them. CDR1 MNHEY and CDR2 SVGAGI come from the germline V gene. CDR3 size: 15 residues.